This T cell receptor beta chain was retrieved from a study of metastatic and nonmetastatic thyroid tumors. Study background: Samples came from malignant and benign thyroid patients, and repertoires were compared across blood and tumor or nodule tissue.

No treatment had been given to any patient before thyroid surgery. The CDR3 covers 16 residues. V lost 0 bases, J lost 7 bases, and 21 bases lay in between. Germline V gives CDR1 DFQATT, CDR2 SNEGSKA (reference sequence). TCRdb reprocessed the PCR reads via MiXCR. The sample shows just under 45,000 clones, roughly 3.1% of them seen only once. The sample was blood. This rearrangement joins TRBV20-1 to TRBJ1-2; D gene ambiguous. The receptor was derived from a female donor with papillary thyroid cancer or a benign thyroid nodule (not recorded which). Some clones in this sample may be carry-over from other donors' samples. CDR3 region: CSARDLREPYYFGYTF. CDR3 nucleotide sequence: TGCAGTGCTAGAGATCTAAGGGAGCCCTACTATTTTGGCTACACCTTC.